This entry lists 12 T cell receptor beta chains sequenced from one sample in a study of blood T cells in healthy people across ages. PCR was performed a second time for about 7 to 12 cycles using a sample-barcoded 5' primer and a J-beta primer mix. TCRdb called the 5' RACE reads again in MiXCR, with one record for every CDR3 protein. The sample lists fewer than 900,000 distinct CDR3 sequences, roughly two fifths occurring once. The sample taken for sequencing was blood. Receptor source: a woman in her sixties or seventies in good health.

Note on this clonotype: A much more abundant neighbour one base away suggests this may be a read error. This rearrangement joins TRBV10-3 to TRBJ1-5; D is perhaps TRBD1 (5 bases). From germline, CDR1 is ENHRY and CDR2 SYGVKD. This CDR3 region has 15 residues. The CDR3 DNA is TGTGCCATCAGCGGGGCCCAGGGAAACAATCAGGCCCAGCATTTT. Translation gives CAISGAQGNNQAQHF.

This chain connects TRBV24-1 to TRBJ2-3; D possibly corresponds to TRBD2 (6 bases). The CDR3 covers 15 residues. V shed 3 bases and J shed 0 bases, with 9 bases lying between them. Germline V gives CDR1 KGHDR, CDR2 SFDVKD. The CDR3 region is CATSDVAESTDTQYF. The CDR3 nucleotides are TGTGCCACCAGTGATGTAGCGGAAAGCACAGATACGCAGTATTTT.

The chain links TRBV20-1 to TRBJ1-1, with a possible D match to TRBD1 (6 bases). Trimming took 6 bases from V and 6 from J, leaving 14 bases between them. Germline V gene lookup returns CDR1 DFQATT and CDR2 SNEGSKA (reference sequence). The CDR3 is 12 residues long. As DNA, the CDR3 is TGCAGTGCCAGGGGCGGCCCAGCTGAAGCTTTCTTT. Its translation: CSARGGPAEAFF.

V gene TRBV14 combines with J gene TRBJ2-4; D uncertain. V lost 1 base and J lost 7, with 11 bases in between. Germline-derived CDR1 and CDR2 are SGHDN and FVKESK. The CDR3 runs 14 residues. The DNA of the CDR3 is TGTGCCAGCAGCCAAGGGCACCCACCGAACATTCAGTACTTC. The encoded protein is CASSQGHPPNIQYF.

This clonotype was detected only a few times. V is TRBV28 and J is TRBJ2-5; D might be TRBD1 (5 bases). Deletions cut 1 base from V and 2 bases from J, with 14 bases between. This CDR3 has 16 residues. CDR1 MDHEN and CDR2 SYDVKM come from the germline V gene. Written as DNA, the CDR3 is TGTGCCAGCAGTTTATCGGCAGGGCATCTTCAAGAGACCCAGTACTTC. It translates to CASSLSAGHLQETQYF.

This clonotype has a handful of counts. This chain links TRBV4-2 with TRBJ2-1; D might be TRBD1 or TRBD2, each matching 7 bases. The CDR3 sequence is 17 residues long. V was cut by 4 bases and J by 8 bases, with 24 bases left in between. Germline V gene sequence: CDR1 LGHNA, CDR2 YNFKEQ. The CDR3 here is CASSPLSTSRGSHEQFF. The CDR3 DNA is TGTGCCAGCAGCCCCTTATCGACTAGCAGGGGGAGCCATGAGCAGTTCTTC.

CDR3 residues: CSASMPSEKQSYEQYF. The DNA of the CDR3 is TGCAGTGCTAGTATGCCTAGCGAGAAACAATCCTACGAGCAGTACTTC. The chain joins TRBV20-1 to TRBJ2-7, with D perhaps TRBD2 (6 bases). The length of the CDR3 is 16 residues. V lost 3 bases to trimming and J lost 1 base, with 19 bases between them. Germline CDR1 is DFQATT and CDR2 is SNEGSKA (reference sequence).

The V call is TRBV7-6, the J call TRBJ2-3, with D unclear. The CDR3 is made up of 13 amino acids. Trimming shortened V by 5 bases and J by 6 bases, and 12 bases separated the two germline ends. From germline, CDR1 is SGHVS and CDR2 FNYEAQ. The CDR3: CASSKGLRDTQYF. The CDR3, as DNA: TGTGCCAGCAGCAAAGGGCTCAGGGATACGCAGTATTTT.

This clonotype was seen more than once but under ten times. The rearrangement links TRBV28 to TRBJ1-1; the D is unclear. The CDR3 is made up of 13 amino acids. Per the germline V gene, CDR1 is MDHEN and CDR2 is SYDVKM. The V end lost 5 bases, the J end lost 4 bases, and 11 bases lay between the germline ends. CDR3 sequence reads: CASSPPRGTEAFF. In nucleotides, the CDR3 is TGTGCCAGCAGTCCGCCACGGGGCACTGAAGCTTTCTTT.

The V call is TRBV9, the J call TRBJ1-5; D perhaps matches TRBD1 (5 bases). Deletions cut 1 base from V and 7 bases from J, with 15 bases between. Germline loops: CDR1 SGDLS, CDR2 YYNGEE. This CDR3 has 15 amino acids. The CDR3 nucleotides are TGTGCCAGCAGCGTACTCGGGGGAGTGGGCCAGCCCCAGCATTTT. Its protein is CASSVLGGVGQPQHF.

CDR3 in DNA: TGTGCCAGCAGCCCCTCTACAGGGCCAAACTCTGGAAACACCATATATTTT. Its translation is CASSPSTGPNSGNTIYF. The chain has TRBV9 and TRBJ1-3; tentatively, D is TRBD1 (6 bases). V shed 4 bases and J shed 0 bases, with 17 bases lying between them. This CDR3 spans 17 amino acids. CDR1 is SGDLS, CDR2 YYNGEE, per germline.

This clonotype came up a few times. The V and J genes are TRBV7-3 and TRBJ2-1; D gene uncertain. Trimming removed 7 bases from V and 5 bases from J, with 15 bases in between. This CDR3 spans 14 amino acids. The germline V gene encodes CDR1 SGHTA and CDR2 FQGTGA. The CDR3 sequence: CASKGLADHNEQFF. CDR3 in DNA: TGTGCCAGCAAAGGGCTCGCCGATCACAATGAGCAGTTCTTC. Full variable domain (missing parts from reference TRBV7-3 and TRBJ2-1): GAGVSQTPSNKVTEKGKYVELRCDPISGHTALYWYRQSLGQGPEFLIYFQGTGAADDSGLPNDRFFAVRPEGSVSTLKIQRTERGDSAVYLCASKGLADHNEQFFGPGTRLTVL.